The clone carrying this TCR beta chain has more than one count but fewer than ten. The use of a sample-barcoded 5' primer and a J-beta primer mix characterized a second PCR of roughly 7 to 11 cycles. From the 5' RACE reads, TCRdb called clonotypes with MiXCR, one entry per CDR3 protein. The data show 700,000 or so distinct CDR3 sequences, with roughly 41% seen just once and about 30% held by the top ten. This sample was taken from a study of blood T cells in healthy people across ages. CDR1 is DFQATT, CDR2 SNEGSKA, per germline (reference sequence). CDR3 size: 15 residues. Trimming removed 4 bases from V and 5 bases from J, with 18 bases in between.

The sequenced sample consisted of blood. The V and J genes are TRBV20-1 and TRBJ2-1, with TRBD2 as a possible D gene (5 bases). This clonotype originated in a man older than 75 in good health. CDR3 in amino acids: CSAKSAPGYNNEQFF. In DNA form, the CDR3 reads TGCAGTGCTAAATCCGCGCCGGGGTACAACAATGAGCAGTTCTTC.